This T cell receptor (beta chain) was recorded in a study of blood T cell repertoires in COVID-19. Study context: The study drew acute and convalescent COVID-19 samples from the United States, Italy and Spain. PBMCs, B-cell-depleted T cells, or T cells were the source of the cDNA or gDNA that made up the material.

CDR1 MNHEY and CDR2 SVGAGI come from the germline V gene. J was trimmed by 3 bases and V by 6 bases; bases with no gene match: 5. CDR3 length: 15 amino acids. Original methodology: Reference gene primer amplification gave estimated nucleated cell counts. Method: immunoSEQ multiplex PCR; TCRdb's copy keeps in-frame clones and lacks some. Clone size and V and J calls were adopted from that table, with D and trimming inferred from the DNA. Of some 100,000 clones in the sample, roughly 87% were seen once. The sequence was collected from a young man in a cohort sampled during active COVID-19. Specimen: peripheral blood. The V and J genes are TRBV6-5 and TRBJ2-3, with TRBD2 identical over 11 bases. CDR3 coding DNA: TGTGCCAGCAGGGGAACTAGCGGGGGAACAGATACGCAGTATTTT. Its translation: CASRGTSGGTDTQYF.